This T cell receptor (beta chain) was found in a study of cytomegalovirus exposure and HLA in healthy donors. Losses at the gene ends were 4 bases for V and 5 bases for J; bases not matched to a gene: 5. The CDR3 is 14 amino acids. From germline, CDR1 is SGHRS and CDR2 YFSETQ. PCR primers comprised 60 Vbeta and 13 Jbeta primers. The table came from immunoSEQ multiplex PCR; TCRdb's copy has only in-frame clones and leaves some out. The sample holds 210,000 or so clones; 70% to 85% are singletons and the top ten take roughly 2.5%. This rearrangement joins TRBV5-1 to TRBJ2-1; 8 bases fit TRBD2. The sample was PBMCs. The sequence was obtained from a woman in her fifties or sixties in good health and CMV-seropositive. CDR3 in DNA: TGCGCCAGCAGCCCCCCGGGGGGGAACAATGAGCAGTTCTTC. Translating gives CASSPPGGNNEQFF.